This TCR beta chain was identified during a study of CD8+ T cells in alopecia areata. This CDR3 comprises 15 residues. Germline loops: CDR1 SGHVS, CDR2 FNYEAQ. The V and J ends lost 1 base and 6 bases, in that order; junction bases with no gene match: 7. Following extraction, RNA underwent reverse transcription to cDNA, which served as the sequencing template. Assay used: immunoSEQ multiplex PCR; TCRdb lists only in-frame clones, some missing. The sample records some 170,000 clones, approximately 52% being singletons. The treatment here: oral pan-JAK inhibitor, 5-10 mg twice daily. J is TRBJ1-2 and V is TRBV7-6; 8 bases align to TRBD1. This sample comprised CD4+ T cells sorted from blood, obtained at approximately week 56, from a patient treated with tofacitinib. This clonotype was sampled from a human donor with alopecia areata. CDR3 amino acids: CASSLGRDRSHGYTF. The CDR3 DNA reads TGTGCCAGCAGCTTAGGTCGGGACAGGTCTCATGGCTACACCTTC. Full variable domain (remainder filled in from reference TRBV7-6 and TRBJ1-2): GAGVSQSPRYKVTKRGQDVALRCDPISGHVSLYWYRQALGQGPEFLTYFNYEAQQDKSGLPNDRFSAERPEGSISTLTIQRTEQRDSAMYRCASSLGRDRSHGYTFGSGTRLTVV.